This T cell receptor beta chain was sequenced for a study of Tregs in tolerant kidney transplant recipients. Whole-study results and caveats: For some patients, primers changed over time, blocking nucleotide-level comparison.

On this clone itself: The antigen is not known. With the read ending 3 residues before the CDR3 end, the germline J gene is used to fill in that end.

This CDR3 has 15 residues. V was pared by 2 bases and J by 4 bases, with 12 bases between. Germline V lookup: CDR1 KGHSH, CDR2 LQKENI. Method: immunoSEQ multiplex PCR; TCRdb's copy keeps in-frame clones and lacks some. Its clone listing holds under 55,000 clones. This chain links TRBV18 with TRBJ2-1, with D maybe TRBD1 (6 bases). The specimen was CD4+ T cells from blood, collected before the transplant. This sequence was found in a human donor who received a combined kidney and bone marrow transplant. CDR3 DNA, as far as it was read: TGTGCCAGCTCACCAGGCCCAGGGGCGTACAATGAG. Amino acids: CASSPGPGAYNE. The whole CDR3 sequence is CASSPGPGAYNEQFF.